The source of this T cell receptor (beta chain) is a study of blood T cell repertoires in COVID-19. Study background: PBMCs, B-cell-depleted T cells, or T cells provided the cDNA or gDNA that made up the material.

Looked up from germline, CDR1 is SGHTA and CDR2 is FQGNSA. CDR3 length: 15 residues. V lost 1 base and J lost 6; bases outside the gene matches: 7. TCRdb's table, derived via immunoSEQ multiplex PCR, lists solely in-frame clones and lacks some. The sample has around 350,000 clones; around 90% are singletons. This chain links TRBV7-2 with TRBJ1-2; 8 nucleotides agree with TRBD1. The receptor was isolated from a human donor in a cohort sampled during active COVID-19. Sequences were obtained from peripheral blood. The CDR3 region is CASSLGQGIGNGYTF. The CDR3, as DNA: TGTGCCAGCAGCTTAGGACAGGGGATCGGAAATGGCTACACCTTC. The full variable domain, in which reference TRBV7-2 and TRBJ1-2 provide the parts outside the CDR3, is GAGVSQSPSNKVTEKGKDVELRCDPISGHTALYWYRQSLGQGLEFLIYFQGNSAPDKSGLPSDRFSAERTGGSVSTLTIQRTQQEDSAVYLCASSLGQGIGNGYTFGSGTRLTVV.